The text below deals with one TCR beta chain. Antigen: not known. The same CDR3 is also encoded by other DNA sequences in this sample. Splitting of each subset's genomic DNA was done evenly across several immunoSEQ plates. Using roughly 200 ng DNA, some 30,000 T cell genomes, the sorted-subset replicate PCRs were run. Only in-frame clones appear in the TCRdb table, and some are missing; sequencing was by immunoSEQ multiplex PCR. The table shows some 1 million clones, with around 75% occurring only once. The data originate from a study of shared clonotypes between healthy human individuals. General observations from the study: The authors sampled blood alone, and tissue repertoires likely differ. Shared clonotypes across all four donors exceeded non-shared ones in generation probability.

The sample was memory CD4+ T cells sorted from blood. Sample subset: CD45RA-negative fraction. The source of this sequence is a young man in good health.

The CDR3 spells CASSLEGNTEAFF. CDR3 DNA sequence: TGTGCCAGCAGCTTGGAGGGGAACACTGAAGCTTTCTTT. This sequence joins TRBV7-9 and TRBJ1-1; D is unresolved. Germline CDR1 is SEHNR and CDR2 is FQNEAQ (reference sequence). V dropped 3 bases and J dropped 1 base, with 6 bases sitting between them. The CDR3 length is 13 residues.